The clone carrying this T cell receptor beta chain was seen ten or more times. No antigen is known for it. The sample originates from a study of response to subunit inactivated influenza vaccine. Findings and caveats of the study: Each seasonal flu vaccination may recruit only limited new T cells, authors suggested.

TCRdb fed the RT-PCR reads into MiXCR, producing one record per CDR3 protein. The profile shows under 200,000 distinct CDR3 sequences, 9.5% to 13% of them singletons. V lost 1 base, J lost 0 bases, and 13 bases lay in between. CDR1 is SQVTM, CDR2 ANQGSEA, per germline. The CDR3 is 16 residues long. V and J are TRBV29-1 and TRBJ1-3; D is unresolved. The receptor was derived from a man aged 50 to 59 who received an inactivated influenza vaccine. The source was non-naive T cells sorted from PBMCs, collected 40 to 50 days after vaccination. CDR3 sequence (DNA): TGCAGCGTTGAAGTCGGGTCTTCCTACTCTGGAAACACCATATATTTT. It codes for CSVEVGSSYSGNTIYF.